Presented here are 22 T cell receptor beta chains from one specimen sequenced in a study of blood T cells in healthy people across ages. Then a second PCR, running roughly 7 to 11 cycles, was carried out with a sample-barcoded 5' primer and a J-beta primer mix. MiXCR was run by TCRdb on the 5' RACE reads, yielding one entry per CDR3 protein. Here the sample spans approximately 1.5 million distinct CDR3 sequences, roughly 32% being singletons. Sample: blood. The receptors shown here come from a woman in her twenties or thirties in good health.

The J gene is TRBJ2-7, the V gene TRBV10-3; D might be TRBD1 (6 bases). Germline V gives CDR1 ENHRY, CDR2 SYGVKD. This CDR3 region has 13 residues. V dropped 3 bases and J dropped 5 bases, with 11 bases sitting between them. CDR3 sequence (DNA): TGTGCCATCAGTGAACAGGGTGCCCACGAGCAGTACTTC. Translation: CAISEQGAHEQYF.

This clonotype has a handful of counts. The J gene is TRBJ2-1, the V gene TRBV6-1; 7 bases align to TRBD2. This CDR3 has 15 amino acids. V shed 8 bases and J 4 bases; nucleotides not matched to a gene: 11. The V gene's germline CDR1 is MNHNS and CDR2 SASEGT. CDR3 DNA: TGTGCCAGCGAGGTCGAGGGAGGGCGATACAATGAGCAGTTCTTC. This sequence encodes CASEVEGGRYNEQFF.

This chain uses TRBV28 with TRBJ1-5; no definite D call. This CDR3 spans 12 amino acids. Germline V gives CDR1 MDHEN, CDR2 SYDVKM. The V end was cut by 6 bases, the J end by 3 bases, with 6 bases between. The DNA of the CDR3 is TGTGCCAGCAGAACCATCAATCAGCCCCAGCATTTT. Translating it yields CASRTINQPQHF.

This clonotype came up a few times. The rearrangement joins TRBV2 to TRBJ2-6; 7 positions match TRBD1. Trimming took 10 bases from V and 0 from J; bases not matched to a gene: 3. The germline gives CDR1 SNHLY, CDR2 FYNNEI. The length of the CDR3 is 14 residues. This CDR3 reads CAIRTGSGANVLTF. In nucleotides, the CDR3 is TGTGCCATCCGGACAGGCTCTGGGGCCAACGTCCTGACTTTC. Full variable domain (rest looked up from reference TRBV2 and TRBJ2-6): EPEVTQTPSHQVTQMGQEVILRCVPISNHLYFYWYRQILGQKVEFLVSFYNNEISEKSEIFDDQFSVERPDGSNFTLKIRSTKLEDSAMYFCAIRTGSGANVLTFGAGSRLTVL.

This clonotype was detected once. The CDR3 DNA is TGTGCCAGCAGTGAATTCGGGTTCGACAAGGGTCGACAAGAGACCCAGTACTTC. It encodes CASSEFGFDKGRQETQYF. This chain links TRBV6-1 with TRBJ2-5; D gene ambiguous. Looked up from germline, CDR1 is MNHNS and CDR2 is SASEGT. This CDR3 has 18 residues. The ends were cut back, 2 bases at V and 2 bases at J, with 21 bases in the middle.

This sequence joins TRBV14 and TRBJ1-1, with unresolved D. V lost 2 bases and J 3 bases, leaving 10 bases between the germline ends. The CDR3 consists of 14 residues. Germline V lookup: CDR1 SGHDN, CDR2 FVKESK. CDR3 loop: CASSQLQTHTEAFF. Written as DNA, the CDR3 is TGTGCCAGCAGCCAATTACAGACACACACTGAAGCTTTCTTT.

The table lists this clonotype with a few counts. The CDR3 region has the DNA TGTGCCAGCAGCGTAGTCCCAGCTAAGAGCTACGAGCAGTACTTC. Encoded protein: CASSVVPAKSYEQYF. V gene TRBV9 combines with J gene TRBJ2-7; D ambiguous. The V end was cut by 0 bases, the J end by 3 bases, with 13 bases between. CDR1 and CDR2 (germline): SGDLS, YYNGEE. This CDR3 has 15 amino acids.

This CDR3 reads CASSPPVAARHF. For the CDR3, the DNA is TGTGCCAGCAGTCCCCCAGTGGCGGCCCGCCACTTT. The chain recombines TRBV12-3 or TRBV12-4 with TRBJ1-6; unclear D gene. The CDR3 is 12 amino acids. Trimming left V 5 bases short and J 18 bases short, with 17 bases between.

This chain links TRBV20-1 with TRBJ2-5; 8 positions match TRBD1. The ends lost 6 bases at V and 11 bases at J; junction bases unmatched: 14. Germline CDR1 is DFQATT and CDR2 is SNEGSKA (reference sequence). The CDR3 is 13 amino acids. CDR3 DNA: TGCAGTGCAAACAGGGGGAGAACCTACAAGCAGTACTTC. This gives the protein CSANRGRTYKQYF.

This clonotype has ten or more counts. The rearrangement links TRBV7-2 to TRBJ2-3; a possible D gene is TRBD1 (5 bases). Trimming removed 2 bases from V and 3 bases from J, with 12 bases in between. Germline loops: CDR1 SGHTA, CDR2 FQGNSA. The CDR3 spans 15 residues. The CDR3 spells CASSLSDRGTDTQYF. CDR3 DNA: TGTGCCAGCAGCTTATCCGACAGAGGTACAGATACGCAGTATTTT.

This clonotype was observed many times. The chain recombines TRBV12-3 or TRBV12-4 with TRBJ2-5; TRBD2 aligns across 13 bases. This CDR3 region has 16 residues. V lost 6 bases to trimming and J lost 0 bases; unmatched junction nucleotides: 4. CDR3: CASSPGLAGDQETQYF. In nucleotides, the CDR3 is TGTGCCAGCAGCCCCGGACTAGCGGGAGACCAAGAGACCCAGTACTTC.

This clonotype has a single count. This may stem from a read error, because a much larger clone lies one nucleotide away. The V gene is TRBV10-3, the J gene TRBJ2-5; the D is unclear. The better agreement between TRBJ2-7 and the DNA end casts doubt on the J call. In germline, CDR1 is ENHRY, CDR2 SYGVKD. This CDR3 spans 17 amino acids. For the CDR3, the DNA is TGTACCATCAGTGAGTCTTTGTCCAGCTTACACTCCTACGAGCAGTACTTC. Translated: CTISESLSSLHSYEQYF.

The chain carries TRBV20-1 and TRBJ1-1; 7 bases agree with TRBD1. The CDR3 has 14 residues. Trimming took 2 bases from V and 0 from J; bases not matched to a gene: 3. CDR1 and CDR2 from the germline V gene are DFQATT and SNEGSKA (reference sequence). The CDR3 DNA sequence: TGCAGTGCTAGACCGCAGGGGGTGAACACTGAAGCTTTCTTT. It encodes CSARPQGVNTEAFF.

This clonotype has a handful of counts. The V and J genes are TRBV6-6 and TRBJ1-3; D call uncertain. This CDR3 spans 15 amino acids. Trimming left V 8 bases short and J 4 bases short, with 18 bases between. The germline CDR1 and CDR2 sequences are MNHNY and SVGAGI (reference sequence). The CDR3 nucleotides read TGTGCCAGCTCGAAGGTCGCTGATCCGGGAAACACCATATATTTT. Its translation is CASSKVADPGNTIYF.

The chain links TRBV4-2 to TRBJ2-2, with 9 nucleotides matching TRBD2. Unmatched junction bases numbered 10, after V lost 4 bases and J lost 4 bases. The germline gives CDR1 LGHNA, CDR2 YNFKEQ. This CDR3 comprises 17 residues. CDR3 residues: CASSRNRTSVGTGELFF. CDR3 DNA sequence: TGTGCCAGCAGCCGAAATAGGACTAGCGTCGGCACCGGGGAGCTGTTTTTT.

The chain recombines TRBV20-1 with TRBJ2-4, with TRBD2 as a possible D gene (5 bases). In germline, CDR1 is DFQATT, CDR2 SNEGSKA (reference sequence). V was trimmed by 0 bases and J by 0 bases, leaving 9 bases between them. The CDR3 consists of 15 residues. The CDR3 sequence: CSARDYRGAKNIQYF. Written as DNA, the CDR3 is TGCAGTGCTAGAGATTATCGGGGAGCCAAAAACATTCAGTACTTC.

The CDR3 sequence: CASSSGEGPQETQYF. The CDR3 region has the DNA TGTGCCAGCAGTTCAGGGGAGGGCCCCCAAGAGACCCAGTACTTC. This sequence joins TRBV28 and TRBJ2-5; possibly TRBD2 for D (7 bases). This CDR3 has 15 amino acids. CDR1 and CDR2 (germline): MDHEN, SYDVKM. The ends were cut back, 4 bases at V and 1 base at J, with 13 bases in the middle.

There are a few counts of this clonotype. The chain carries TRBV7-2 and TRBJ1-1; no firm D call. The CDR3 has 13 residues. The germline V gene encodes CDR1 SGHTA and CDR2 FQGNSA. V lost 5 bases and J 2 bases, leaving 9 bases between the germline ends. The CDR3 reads CASSLHFNTEAFF. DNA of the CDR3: TGTGCCAGCAGCCTACATTTTAACACTGAAGCTTTCTTT.

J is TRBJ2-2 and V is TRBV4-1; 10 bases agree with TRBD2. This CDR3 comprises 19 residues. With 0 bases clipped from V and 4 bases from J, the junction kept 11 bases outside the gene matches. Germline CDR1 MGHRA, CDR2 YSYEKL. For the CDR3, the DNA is TGCGCCAGCAGCCAAGATCGGGCCAGCGGGGGGGCGGGCACCGGGGAGCTGTTTTTT. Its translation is CASSQDRASGGAGTGELFF.

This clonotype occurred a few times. CDR3 in amino acids: CASSLVSGLAKNIQYF. The CDR3 coding sequence is TGTGCCAGCAGCTTGGTGTCAGGCCTAGCCAAAAACATTCAGTACTTC. The chain links TRBV5-4 to TRBJ2-4; D uncertain. Germline V CDR1 and CDR2: SGHNT, YYREEE (reference sequence). V was pared by 0 bases and J by 0 bases, with 10 bases between. The CDR3 contains 16 residues.

The CDR3 DNA sequence: TGTGCCAGCAGTTTGTCAGGGGCGGGAATGAACACTGAAGCTTTCTTT. Translation: CASSLSGAGMNTEAFF. The chain uses TRBV28 and TRBJ1-1; D might be TRBD1 (6 bases). The V end lost 3 bases, the J end lost 0 bases, and 14 bases lay between the germline ends. Looked up from germline, CDR1 is MDHEN and CDR2 is SYDVKM. The CDR3 loop spans 16 amino acids.

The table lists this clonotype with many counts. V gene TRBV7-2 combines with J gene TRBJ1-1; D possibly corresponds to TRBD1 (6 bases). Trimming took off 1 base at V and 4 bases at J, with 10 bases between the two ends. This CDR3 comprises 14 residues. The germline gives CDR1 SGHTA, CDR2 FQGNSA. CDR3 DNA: TGTGCCAGCAGCTTAGGGGGGGGGCGCACTGAAGCTTTCTTT. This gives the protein CASSLGGGRTEAFF. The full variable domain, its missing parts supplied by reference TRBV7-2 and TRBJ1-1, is GAGVSQSPSNKVTEKGKDVELRCDPISGHTALYWYRQSLGQGLEFLIYFQGNSAPDKSGLPSDRFSAERTGGSVSTLTIQRTQQEDSAVYLCASSLGGGRTEAFFGQGTRLTVV.